This T cell receptor beta chain was captured by sequencing in a study of OX40 agonist ivuxolimab in advanced cancers. Profiled with immunoSEQ multiplex PCR; TCRdb holds only in-frame clones, not every one. The data hold some 27,000 clones, with 86% observed a single time. This clone was seen a single time. At one end, the junction sequence differs from germline, possibly due to a read error. Blood draws occurred at baseline, cycle 4 day 1, and cycle 7 day 1. The CDR3 has 13 amino acids. CDR1 is SGHRS, CDR2 YFSETQ, per germline. The chain employs TRBV5-1 and TRBJ2-1, with D possibly being TRBD1 (6 bases). The sequence was obtained from an adult with an advanced solid tumor such as melanoma, head and neck, liver or kidney cancer. Sequencing used CD4+ or CD8+ T cells sorted from blood, obtained in a trial of the OX40 agonist ivuxolimab. The CDR3 is CASSSAGGSEQFF. The CDR3 bases are TGTGCCAGCAGCTCGGCTGGGGGCAGTGAGCAGTTCTTC.